The 16 T cell receptor beta chains presented below share a single source sample, sequenced in a study of long-term antiretroviral therapy in people with HIV. The libraries were made with immunoSEQ v3.0 at survey level. Sequencing used immunoSEQ multiplex PCR; TCRdb keeps in-frame clones, though not all of them. The table lists some 22,000 clones, 79% of them singletons, with roughly a tenth in the top ten. Sample: unsorted PBMCs, taken 4.1 years after starting antiretroviral therapy. These receptors were taken from a woman between 40 and 50 years old with HIV.

In this sample, this clone turned up a few times. CDR3 residues: CASSGLLSYEQYF. CDR3 nucleotides: TGTGCCAGCAGTGGCCTCCTCTCCTACGAGCAGTACTTC. The chain has TRBV4-2 and TRBJ2-7; D is uncertain. V was pared by 6 bases and J by 0 bases, with 9 bases between. CDR1 is LGHNA, CDR2 YNFKEQ, per germline. CDR3 length: 13 residues.

The gene calls are TRBV6-5 and TRBJ2-3; D is possibly TRBD2 (6 bases). V was clipped by 2 bases and J by 2 bases, with 14 bases between them. Germline CDR1 MNHEY, CDR2 SVGAGI. The CDR3 runs to 16 residues. CDR3 in amino acids: CASSYGLLGPTDTQYF. CDR3 bases: TGTGCCAGCAGTTACGGACTATTGGGTCCCACAGATACGCAGTATTTT.

V gene TRBV15 combines with J gene TRBJ2-7; no clear D. This CDR3 region has 13 residues. CDR1 LNHNV and CDR2 YYDKDF come from the germline V gene (reference sequence). V dropped 3 bases and J dropped 10 bases, with 16 bases sitting between them. This CDR3 reads CATSSSILVKQYF. In DNA, the CDR3 is TGTGCCACCAGCAGCTCCATCTTGGTGAAACAGTACTTC.

The chain couples TRBV5-4 to TRBJ2-1; D remains unclear. The CDR3 has 12 amino acids. Trimming stripped 4 bases from V and 10 bases from J, with 12 bases between. Germline CDR1 SGHNT, CDR2 YYREEE (reference sequence). The CDR3 nucleotides read TGTGCCAGCAGCGGGTATGTAAAAGAGCAGTTCTTC. Its protein is CASSGYVKEQFF. The full variable domain, completed using reference TRBV5-4 and TRBJ2-1, is ETGVTQSPTHLIKTRGQQVTLRCSSQSGHNTVSWYQQALGQGPQFIFQYYREEENGRGNFPPRFSGLQFPNYSSELNVNALELDDSALYLCASSGYVKEQFFGPGTRLTVL.

The rearrangement joins TRBV10-3 to TRBJ2-7, with 9 bases matching TRBD2. The CDR3 extends over 16 amino acids. Germline values: CDR1 ENHRY, CDR2 SYGVKD. With V trimmed by 0 bases and J by 2 bases, 5 bases remained unmatched. CDR3 amino acids: CAISESGGLATYEQYF. The CDR3 region has the DNA TGTGCCATCAGTGAGTCAGGAGGACTAGCGACCTACGAGCAGTACTTC.

CDR3 residues: CASSLEGHTEAFF. The CDR3 DNA follows: TGTGCCAGCAGCTTGGAGGGCCACACTGAAGCTTTCTTT. The chain recombines TRBV5-4 with TRBJ1-1; no clear D. Germline loops: CDR1 SGHNT, CDR2 YYREEE (reference sequence). V lost 0 bases, J lost 3 bases, and 6 bases lay in between. This CDR3 contains 13 residues.

This sequence joins TRBV6-1 and TRBJ1-1; D remains ambiguous. This CDR3 spans 14 amino acids. Germline V gene sequence: CDR1 MNHNS, CDR2 SASEGT. V lost 1 base and J lost 1, with 7 bases in between. CDR3 coding DNA: TGTGCCAGCAGTGAAGTGCGGGGGAACACTGAAGCTTTCTTT. Its translation is CASSEVRGNTEAFF.

V usage is TRBV5-1 and J usage is TRBJ2-3; 9 nucleotides match TRBD2. This CDR3 has 18 residues. Unmatched junction bases numbered 12, after V lost 3 bases and J lost 1 base. In germline, CDR1 is SGHRS, CDR2 YFSETQ. The CDR3 nucleotides read TGCGCCAGCAGCTCATGGGGTAGCGGGAGAAAGGGCACAGATACGCAGTATTTT. Translation: CASSSWGSGRKGTDTQYF.

Only a few counts were recorded for this clone. The DNA for the CDR3 is TGTGCCAGCAGTCTCGGCCCGCTGAACACTGAAGCTTTCTTT. It encodes CASSLGPLNTEAFF. The chain is built from TRBV25-1 and TRBJ1-1; D call uncertain. V was shortened by 5 bases and J by 0 bases, with 10 bases between the two germline ends. Germline assignment: CDR1 MGHDK and CDR2 SYGVNS. The CDR3 totals 14 residues.

The gene calls are TRBV25-1 and TRBJ2-7; no firm D call. V shed 8 bases and J shed 2 bases, with 16 bases lying between them. Germline lookup yields CDR1 MGHDK and CDR2 SYGVNS. The CDR3 is 14 amino acids. DNA for the CDR3: TGTGCCAGCGCTCCTCGTCATGGAACCTACGAGCAGTACTTC. It codes for CASAPRHGTYEQYF.

J is TRBJ2-7 and V is TRBV10-2; D possibly corresponds to TRBD2 (6 bases). Trimming took off 8 bases at V and 4 bases at J, with 18 bases between the two ends. CDR3 length: 14 amino acids. Germline-derived CDR1 and CDR2 are WSHSY and SAAADI. The CDR3 region is CASQPLGSGYEQYF. CDR3 nucleotides: TGCGCCAGCCAACCACTGGGGAGCGGGTACGAGCAGTACTTC.

The V call is TRBV4-3, the J call TRBJ1-3, with D hard to call. Looked up from germline, CDR1 is LGHNA and CDR2 is YSLEER. CDR3 length: 12 residues. The V end lost 3 bases, the J end lost 4 bases, and 4 bases lay between the germline ends. The CDR3 DNA is TGCGCCAGCAGCCACCCGGGAAACACCATATATTTT. Amino acids: CASSHPGNTIYF.

The chain joins TRBV10-3 to TRBJ1-2; a weak D match, TRBD1 (6 bases). The V gene lost 2 bases and the J gene lost 4 bases, with 14 bases spanning the gap. CDR1 is ENHRY, CDR2 SYGVKD, per germline. This CDR3 has 15 amino acids. CDR3 bases: TGTGCCATCAGTGAGGACAGGCGTCCTATCTATGGCTACACCTTC. This encodes CAISEDRRPIYGYTF.

The chain couples TRBV11-2 to TRBJ2-1, with unresolved D. Trimming shortened V by 3 bases and J by 8 bases, and 8 bases separated the two germline ends. CDR1 is SGHAT and CDR2 is FQNNGV in the germline V gene. This CDR3 comprises 12 residues. The CDR3: CASSFLGDEQFF. The CDR3, as DNA: TGTGCCAGCAGCTTCTTGGGCGATGAGCAGTTCTTC. Combining the CDR3 with reference TRBV11-2 and TRBJ2-1 gives the whole variable domain EAGVAQSPRYKIIEKRQSVAFWCNPISGHATLYWYQQILGQGPKLLIQFQNNGVVDDSQLPKDRFSAERLKGVDSTLKIQPAKLEDSAVYLCASSFLGDEQFFGPGTRLTVL.

V is TRBV19 and J is TRBJ1-2; D perhaps matches TRBD1 (5 bases). The CDR3 is 16 residues long. CDR1 is LNHDA, CDR2 SQIVND, per germline (reference sequence). The CDR3 loop is CATRSGAPSGRYGYTF. CDR3 nucleotide sequence: TGTGCGACCAGATCCGGGGCGCCTTCTGGGCGGTATGGCTACACCTTC. The full variable domain, completed using reference TRBV19 and TRBJ1-2, is DGGITQSPKYLFRKEGQNVTLSCEQNLNHDAMYWYRQDPGQGLRLIYYSQIVNDFQKGDIAEGYSVSREKKESFPLTVTSAQKNPTAFYLCATRSGAPSGRYGYTFGSGTRLTVV.

The chain combines TRBV13 with TRBJ2-7; weak D call: TRBD2 (6 bases). CDR3 length equals 17 residues. CDR1 is PRHDT, CDR2 FYEKMQ, per germline (reference sequence). Trimming removed 1 base from V and 2 bases from J, with 18 bases in between. Here the CDR3 reads CASSLDRPSVLPYEQYF. The CDR3 DNA reads TGTGCCAGCAGCTTAGATAGGCCTAGCGTACTTCCCTACGAGCAGTACTTC.